This paragraph reports one T cell receptor (beta chain). The antigen remains unidentified. This sample is part of a study of high-grade serous ovarian cancer treatment subgroups. Study details: Each sample yielded on average approximately 7,700 unique TCR beta rearrangements from around 15,000 reads.

Clones were sequenced by immunoSEQ multiplex PCR, and TCRdb holds only the in-frame ones, with some missing. The data hold over 9,000 clones, with around 85% observed a single time. J was trimmed by 9 bases and V by 5 bases; bases with no gene match: 8. Germline-derived CDR1 and CDR2 are SGHAT and FQNNGV. The CDR3 runs to 16 residues. General study points: Only CDR3 was analyzed; CDR1 and CDR2 were not. Different patients shared almost no repertoire; same-patient tumors shared 0.11 to 0.79.

Tumor samples were taken before definitive surgery or chemotherapy. The origin of this receptor is a human donor with high-grade serous ovarian cancer. The specimen sequenced was tumor tissue. This chain links TRBV11-2 with TRBJ2-1; 15 bases map to TRBD2. CDR3 protein: CASSMGLAGGLGEQFF. In DNA form, the CDR3 reads TGTGCCAGCAGCATGGGACTAGCGGGGGGCCTTGGTGAGCAGTTCTTC.